The 2 T cell receptor beta chains listed next were all sequenced from one sample in a study of CD8+ T cells in alopecia areata. Following RNA extraction, reverse transcription yielded cDNA that acted as the sequencing template. Sequencing was performed with immunoSEQ multiplex PCR; in TCRdb, only in-frame clones are kept and a portion is missing. The sample has a few hundred thousand clones, around 43% seen once; the top ten hold roughly 2.6%. Described treatment: oral pan-JAK inhibitor, 5-10 mg twice daily. This specimen was CD4+ T cells sorted from blood, taken between weeks 36 and 40, from a patient treated with tofacitinib. Receptors originate from a human donor with alopecia areata.

This sequence joins TRBV30 and TRBJ2-5; D is uncertain. There are 13 residues in the CDR3. Trimming took off 0 bases at V and 5 bases at J, with 10 bases between the two ends. Germline V CDR1 and CDR2: GTSNPN, SVGIG (reference sequence). The CDR3 DNA reads TGTGCCTGGAGTGTAAAGCTGGGGGAGACCCAGTACTTC. This encodes CAWSVKLGETQYF.

A few counts support this clone. This chain links TRBV7-9 with TRBJ2-5; 9 nucleotides line up with TRBD1. Trimming removed 5 bases from V and 2 bases from J; junction bases left unmatched: 9. Looked up from germline, CDR1 is SEHNR and CDR2 is FQNEAQ (reference sequence). The CDR3 contains 16 residues. The CDR3, as DNA: TGTGCCAGCAGCCTAGGGACAGGGAACTTACAAGAGACCCAGTACTTC. Translating gives CASSLGTGNLQETQYF.